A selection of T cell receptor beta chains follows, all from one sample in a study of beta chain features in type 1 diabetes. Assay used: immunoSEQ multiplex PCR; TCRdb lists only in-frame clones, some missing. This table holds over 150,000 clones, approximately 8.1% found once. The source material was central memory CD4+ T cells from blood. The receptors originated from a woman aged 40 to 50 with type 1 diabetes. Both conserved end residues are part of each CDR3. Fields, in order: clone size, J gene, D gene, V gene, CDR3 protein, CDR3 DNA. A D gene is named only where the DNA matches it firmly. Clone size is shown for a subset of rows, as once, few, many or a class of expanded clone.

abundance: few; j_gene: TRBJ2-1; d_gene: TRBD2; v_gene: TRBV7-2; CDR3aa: CASSGTSGGGEQFF; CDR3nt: TGTGCCAGCAGCGGGACTAGCGGGGGAGGTGAGCAGTTCTTC
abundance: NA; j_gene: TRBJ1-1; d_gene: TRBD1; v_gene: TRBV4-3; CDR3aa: CASSHGTGELNTEAFF; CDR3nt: TGCGCCAGCAGCCACGGGACAGGAGAACTGAACACTGAAGCTTTCTTT
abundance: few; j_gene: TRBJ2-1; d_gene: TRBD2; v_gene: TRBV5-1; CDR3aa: CASSLGGTSRNNEQFF; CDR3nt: TGCGCCAGCAGCTTGGGGGGGACTAGCCGGAACAATGAGCAGTTCTTC
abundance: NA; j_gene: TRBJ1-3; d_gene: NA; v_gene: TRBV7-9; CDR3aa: CASSQGAGSGNTIYF; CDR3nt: TGTGCCAGCTCCCAAGGAGCTGGATCTGGAAACACCATATATTTT
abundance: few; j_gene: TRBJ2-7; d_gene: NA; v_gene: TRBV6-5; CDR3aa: CASRGGSTYEQYF; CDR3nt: TGTGCCAGCAGGGGCGGGTCAACCTACGAGCAGTACTTC
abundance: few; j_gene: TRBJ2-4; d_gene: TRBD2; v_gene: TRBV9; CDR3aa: CASSVAGLAGVDSAKNIQYF; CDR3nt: TGTGCCAGCAGCGTAGCGGGACTAGCGGGAGTAGATTCGGCCAAAAACATTCAGTACTTC
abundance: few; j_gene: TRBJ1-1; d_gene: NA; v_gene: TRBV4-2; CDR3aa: CASSQEQGNTEAFF; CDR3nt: TGTGCCAGCAGCCAAGAACAGGGGAACACTGAAGCTTTCTTT
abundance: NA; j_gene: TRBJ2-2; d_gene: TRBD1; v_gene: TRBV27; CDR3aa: CASNVGAGGNTGELFF; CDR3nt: TGTGCCAGCAACGTTGGGGCAGGGGGGAACACCGGGGAGCTGTTTTTT
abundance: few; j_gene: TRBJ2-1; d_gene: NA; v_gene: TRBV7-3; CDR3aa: CASSRGGLDVFF; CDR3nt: TGTGCCAGCAGCCGTGGAGGGCTGGACGTATTCTTC
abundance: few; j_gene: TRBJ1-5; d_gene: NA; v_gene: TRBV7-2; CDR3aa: CASSFPGDAQPQHF; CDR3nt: TGTGCCAGCAGCTTCCCAGGGGATGCTCAGCCCCAGCATTTT
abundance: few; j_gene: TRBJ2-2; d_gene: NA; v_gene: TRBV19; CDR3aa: CASNQGAIGELFF; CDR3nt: TGTGCCAGTAATCAAGGGGCCATCGGGGAGCTGTTTTTT
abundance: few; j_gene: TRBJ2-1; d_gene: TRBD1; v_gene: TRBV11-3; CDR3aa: CASSLAGTGFVSEQFF; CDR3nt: TGTGCCAGCAGCTTAGCGGGGACAGGGTTCGTCAGTGAGCAGTTCTTC
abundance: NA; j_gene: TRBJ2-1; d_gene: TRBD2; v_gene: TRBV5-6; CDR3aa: CASSWRTSGRANEQFF; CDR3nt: TGTGCCAGCAGCTGGAGGACTAGCGGGAGGGCTAATGAGCAGTTCTTC
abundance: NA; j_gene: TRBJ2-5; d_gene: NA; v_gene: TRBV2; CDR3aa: CASDLRLAGTQYF; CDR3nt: TGTGCCAGCGACCTGAGACTTGCGGGGACCCAGTACTTC
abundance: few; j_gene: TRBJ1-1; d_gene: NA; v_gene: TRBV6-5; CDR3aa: CASSYLGGVNTEAFF; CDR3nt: TGTGCCAGCAGTTACCTAGGGGGAGTGAACACTGAAGCTTTCTTT
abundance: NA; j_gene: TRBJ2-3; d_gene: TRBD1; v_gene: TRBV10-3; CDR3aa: CAVGTGGTDTQYF; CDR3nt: TGTGCCGTCGGGACAGGGGGCACAGATACGCAGTATTTT
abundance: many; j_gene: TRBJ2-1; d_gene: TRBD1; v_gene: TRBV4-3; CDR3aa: CASSHGTGVNNEQFF; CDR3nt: TGCGCCAGCAGCCACGGAACAGGGGTTAACAATGAGCAGTTCTTC
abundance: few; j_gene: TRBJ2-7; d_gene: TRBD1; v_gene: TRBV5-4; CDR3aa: CASSNGQGRSYEQYF; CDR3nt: TGTGCCAGCAGCAATGGACAGGGGCGATCCTACGAGCAGTACTTC